This T cell receptor beta chain was recovered during a study of cytomegalovirus exposure and HLA in healthy donors. Whole-study findings and limits: Earlier analysis found most TCR beta V segments productive about 90% or about 30% of the time.

V lost 6 bases and J 6 bases, leaving 7 bases between the germline ends. Per the germline V gene, CDR1 is SQVTM and CDR2 is ANQGSEA. This CDR3 region has 10 residues. Primers for the PCR totalled 60 Vbeta and 13 Jbeta. Generated by immunoSEQ multiplex PCR, the TCRdb table keeps only in-frame clones and is missing some. The sample comprises around 110,000 clones, around 85% of which are singletons, and 2.1% rests with the top ten. A note on this clone: Its target is unknown.

J is TRBJ2-3 and V is TRBV29-1; D not resolved. The source of this sequence is a man aged 25-45 years in good health and CMV-seronegative. Sequencing was done on a sample of PBMCs. For the CDR3, the DNA is TGCAGCGTCGCCCGGGATACGCAGTATTTT. Its protein is CSVARDTQYF.